The source of this T cell receptor (beta chain) is a study of cytomegalovirus exposure and HLA in healthy donors. General study points: Accounts indicate the classifier identified cytomegalovirus status with strong specificity and sensitivity. Sequencing had likely introduced a cluster of highly shared sequence variants as an artifact. For most TCR sequences rarity was the rule, although some public TCRs occurred in many donors. The study put 150 or so TCR beta chains on its list as cytomegalovirus-associated.

Germline lookup yields CDR1 SGDLS and CDR2 YYNGEE. The V and J ends lost 3 bases and 5 bases respectively, with 5 bases between them. The CDR3 totals 11 residues. Primers for the PCR totalled 60 Vbeta and 13 Jbeta. This table comes from immunoSEQ multiplex PCR, and its TCRdb copy is limited to in-frame clones, with some not included. The table lists about 130,000 clones, under 90% of them singletons. A note on this clone: No antigen is known for it.

This TCR came from a man between 18 and 29 years old in good health and CMV-seronegative. The sample consisted of PBMCs. The chain has TRBV9 and TRBJ1-2; no firm D call. The CDR3 DNA reads as TGTGCCAGCAGCGCCTTATATGGCTACACCTTC. Amino acids: CASSALYGYTF.